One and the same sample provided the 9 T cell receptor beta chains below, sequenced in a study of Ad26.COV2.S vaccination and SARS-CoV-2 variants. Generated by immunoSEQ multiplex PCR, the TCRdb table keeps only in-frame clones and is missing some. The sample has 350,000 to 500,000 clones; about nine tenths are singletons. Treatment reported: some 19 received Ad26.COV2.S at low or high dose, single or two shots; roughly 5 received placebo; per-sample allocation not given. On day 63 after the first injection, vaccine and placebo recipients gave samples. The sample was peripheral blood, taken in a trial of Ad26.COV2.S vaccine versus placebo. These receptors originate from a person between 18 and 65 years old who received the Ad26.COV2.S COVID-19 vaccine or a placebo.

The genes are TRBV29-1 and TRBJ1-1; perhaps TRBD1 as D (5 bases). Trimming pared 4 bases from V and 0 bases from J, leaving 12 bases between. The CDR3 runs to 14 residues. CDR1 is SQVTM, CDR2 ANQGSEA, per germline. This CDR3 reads CSVAARGVNTEAFF. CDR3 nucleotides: TGCAGCGTTGCAGCTAGGGGCGTGAACACTGAAGCTTTCTTT. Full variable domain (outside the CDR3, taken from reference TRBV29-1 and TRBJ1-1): SAVISQKPSRDICQRGTSLTIQCQVDSQVTMMFWYRQQPGQSLTLIATANQGSEATYESGFVIDKFPISRPNLTFSTLTVSNMSPEDSSIYLCSVAARGVNTEAFFGQGTRLTVV.

The chain's CDR3 is CASSQLDRPRAQYF. The CDR3 DNA is TGTGCCAGCAGCCAACTGGACAGGCCAAGAGCCCAGTACTTC. The chain uses TRBV3-1 (or the pseudogene TRBV3-2) and TRBJ2-5, with 7 bases identical to TRBD1. The CDR3 is 14 residues long. V lost 2 bases to trimming and J lost 9 bases; unmatched junction nucleotides: 9. CDR1 and CDR2 from the germline V gene are LGHDT and YNNKEL (reference sequence).

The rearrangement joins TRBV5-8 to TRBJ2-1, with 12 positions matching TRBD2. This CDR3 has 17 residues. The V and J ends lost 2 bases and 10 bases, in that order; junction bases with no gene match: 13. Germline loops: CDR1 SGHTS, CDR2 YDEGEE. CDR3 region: CASSFERTSGNRGEQFF. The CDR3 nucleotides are TGTGCCAGCAGCTTCGAGAGGACTAGCGGGAATCGTGGGGAGCAGTTCTTC.

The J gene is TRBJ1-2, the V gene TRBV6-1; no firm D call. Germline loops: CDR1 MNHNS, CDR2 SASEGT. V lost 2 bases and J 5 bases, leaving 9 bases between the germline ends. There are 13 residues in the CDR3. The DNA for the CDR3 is TGTGCCAGCAGTGAATCGGGGAGTTATGGCTACACCTTC. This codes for CASSESGSYGYTF.

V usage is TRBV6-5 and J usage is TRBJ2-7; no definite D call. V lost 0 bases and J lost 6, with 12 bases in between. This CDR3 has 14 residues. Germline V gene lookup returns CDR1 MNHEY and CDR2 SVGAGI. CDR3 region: CASSYSIVRSEQYF. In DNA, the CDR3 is TGTGCCAGCAGTTACTCGATAGTCCGTTCCGAGCAGTACTTC.

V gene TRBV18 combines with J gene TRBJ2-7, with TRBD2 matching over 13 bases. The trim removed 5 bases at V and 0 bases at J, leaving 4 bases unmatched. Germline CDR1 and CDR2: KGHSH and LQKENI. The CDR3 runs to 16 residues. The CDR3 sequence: CASSAGTSGTSYEQYF. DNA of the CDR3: TGTGCCAGCTCAGCCGGGACTAGCGGGACCTCCTACGAGCAGTACTTC.

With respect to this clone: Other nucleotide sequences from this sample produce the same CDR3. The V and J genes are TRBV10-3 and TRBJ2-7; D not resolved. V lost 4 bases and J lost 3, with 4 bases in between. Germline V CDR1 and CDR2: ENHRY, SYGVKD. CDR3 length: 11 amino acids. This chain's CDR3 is CAISASYEQYF. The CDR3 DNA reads TGTGCCATCAGTGCTAGCTACGAGCAGTACTTC.

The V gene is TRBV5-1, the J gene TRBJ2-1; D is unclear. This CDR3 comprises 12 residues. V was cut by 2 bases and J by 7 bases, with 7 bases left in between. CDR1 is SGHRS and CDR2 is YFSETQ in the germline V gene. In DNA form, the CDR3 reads TGCGCCAGCAGCTTCCAGCAAAATGAGCAGTTCTTC. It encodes CASSFQQNEQFF. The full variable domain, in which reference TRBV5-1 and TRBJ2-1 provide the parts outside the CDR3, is KAGVTQTPRYLIKTRGQQVTLSCSPISGHRSVSWYQQTPGQGLQFLFEYFSETQRNKGNFPGRFSGRQFSNSRSEMNVSTLELGDSALYLCASSFQQNEQFFGPGTRLTVL.

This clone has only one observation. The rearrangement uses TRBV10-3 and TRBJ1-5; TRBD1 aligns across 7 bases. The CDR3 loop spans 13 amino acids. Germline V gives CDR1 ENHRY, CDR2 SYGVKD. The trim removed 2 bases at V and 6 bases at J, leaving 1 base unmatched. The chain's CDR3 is CAISEDRVQPQHF. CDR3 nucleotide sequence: TGTGCCATCAGTGAGGACAGGGTTCAGCCCCAGCATTTT.